The sequence of this T cell receptor beta chain was determined in a study of cytotoxic CD8 clonotypes in ibrutinib-treated CLL. The germline V gene encodes CDR1 SGHTA and CDR2 FQGNSA. The CDR3 contains 14 residues. Deletions cut 3 bases from V and 6 bases from J, with 12 bases between. Using immunoSEQ multiplex PCR, the repertoire was profiled, and TCRdb retains in-frame clones only, with some absent. Of some 92,000 clones in the sample, roughly three quarters are singletons; the top ten hold 20% to 25%. The specimen was PBMCs, collected after 24 months of ibrutinib treatment. The chain recombines TRBV7-2 with TRBJ2-1, with D perhaps matching TRBD1 (5 bases). This receptor was obtained from a human donor with chronic lymphocytic leukemia. As DNA, the CDR3 is TGTGCCAGCAGCTTGGGGCCAGGGCCCAATGAGCAGTTCTTC. Protein: CASSLGPGPNEQFF.